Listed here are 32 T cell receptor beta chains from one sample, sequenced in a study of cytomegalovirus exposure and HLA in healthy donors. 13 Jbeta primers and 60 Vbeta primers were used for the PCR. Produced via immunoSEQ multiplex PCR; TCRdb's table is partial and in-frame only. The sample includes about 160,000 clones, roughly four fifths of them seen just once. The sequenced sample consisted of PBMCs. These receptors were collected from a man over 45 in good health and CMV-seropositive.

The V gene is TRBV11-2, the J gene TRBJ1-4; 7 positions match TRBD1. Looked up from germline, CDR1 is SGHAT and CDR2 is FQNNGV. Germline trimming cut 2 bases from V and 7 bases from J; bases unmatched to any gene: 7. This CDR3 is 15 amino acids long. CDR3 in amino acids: CASSLQGGESEKLFF. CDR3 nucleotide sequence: TGTGCCAGCAGCTTACAGGGGGGCGAGAGTGAAAAACTGTTTTTT.

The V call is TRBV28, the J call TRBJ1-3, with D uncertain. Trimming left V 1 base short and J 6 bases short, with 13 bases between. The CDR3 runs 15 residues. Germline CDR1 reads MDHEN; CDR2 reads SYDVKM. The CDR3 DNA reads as TGTGCCAGCAGTTTATATAAAAGCCGGGAAAACACCATATATTTT. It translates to CASSLYKSRENTIYF.

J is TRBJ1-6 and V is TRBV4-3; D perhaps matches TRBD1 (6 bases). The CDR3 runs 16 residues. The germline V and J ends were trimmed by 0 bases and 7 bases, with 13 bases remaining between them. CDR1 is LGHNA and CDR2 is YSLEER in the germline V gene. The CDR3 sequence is CASSQEQGLANSPLHF. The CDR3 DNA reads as TGCGCCAGCAGCCAAGAGCAGGGGCTAGCAAATTCACCCCTCCACTTT.

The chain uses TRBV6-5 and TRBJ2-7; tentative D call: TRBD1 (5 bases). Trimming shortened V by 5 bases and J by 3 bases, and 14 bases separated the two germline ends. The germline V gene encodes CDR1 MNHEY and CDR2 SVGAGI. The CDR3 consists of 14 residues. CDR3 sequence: CASSPRDSFYEQYF. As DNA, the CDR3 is TGTGCCAGCAGTCCGCGTGACAGCTTCTACGAGCAGTACTTC.

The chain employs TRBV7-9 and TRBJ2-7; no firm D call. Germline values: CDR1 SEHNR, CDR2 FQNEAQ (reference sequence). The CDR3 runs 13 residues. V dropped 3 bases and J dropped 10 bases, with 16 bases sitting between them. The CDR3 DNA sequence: TGTGCCAGCAGCTTGTCATCGACTCTTGAACAGTACTTC. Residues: CASSLSSTLEQYF.

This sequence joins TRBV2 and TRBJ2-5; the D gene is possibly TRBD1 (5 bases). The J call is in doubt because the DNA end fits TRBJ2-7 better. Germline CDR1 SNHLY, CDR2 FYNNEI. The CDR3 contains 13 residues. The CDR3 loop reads CATHPGNSYEQYF. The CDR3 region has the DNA TGTGCCACCCACCCAGGGAACTCCTACGAGCAGTACTTC.

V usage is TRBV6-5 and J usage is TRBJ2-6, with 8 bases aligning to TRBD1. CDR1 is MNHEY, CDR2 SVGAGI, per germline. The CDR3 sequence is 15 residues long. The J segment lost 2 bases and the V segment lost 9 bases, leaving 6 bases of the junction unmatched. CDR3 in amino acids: CASNRGAPGANVLTF. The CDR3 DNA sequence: TGTGCCAGTAACAGGGGGGCCCCTGGGGCCAACGTCCTGACTTTC.

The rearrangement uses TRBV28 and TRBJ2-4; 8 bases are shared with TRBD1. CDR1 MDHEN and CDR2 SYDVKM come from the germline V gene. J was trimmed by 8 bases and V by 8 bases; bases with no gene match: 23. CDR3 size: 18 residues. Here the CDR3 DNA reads TGTGCCAGCCAGACCCTCCTTGGGGGACAGGCCACAGGGGACATTCAGTACTTC. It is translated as CASQTLLGGQATGDIQYF.

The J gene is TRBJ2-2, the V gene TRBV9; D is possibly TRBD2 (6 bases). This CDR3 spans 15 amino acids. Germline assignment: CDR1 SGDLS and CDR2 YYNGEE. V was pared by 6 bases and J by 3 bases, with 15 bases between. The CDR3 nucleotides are TGTGCCAGCACCCAAGGGGCGGGGTACACCGGGGAGCTGTTTTTT. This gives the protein CASTQGAGYTGELFF.

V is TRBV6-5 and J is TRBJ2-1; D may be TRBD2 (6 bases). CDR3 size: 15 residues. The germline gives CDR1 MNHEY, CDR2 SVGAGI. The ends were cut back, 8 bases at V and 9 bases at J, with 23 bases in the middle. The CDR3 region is CASRIPGRPGGEQFF. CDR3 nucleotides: TGTGCCAGCCGAATACCAGGCCGACCCGGGGGTGAGCAGTTCTTC.

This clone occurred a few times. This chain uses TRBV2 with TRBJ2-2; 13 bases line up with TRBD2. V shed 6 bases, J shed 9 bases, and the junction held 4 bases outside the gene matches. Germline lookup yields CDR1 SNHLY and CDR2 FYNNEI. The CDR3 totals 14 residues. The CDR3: CASRLLAGGRELFF. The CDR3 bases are TGTGCCAGCAGACTACTAGCGGGAGGGCGGGAGCTGTTTTTT.

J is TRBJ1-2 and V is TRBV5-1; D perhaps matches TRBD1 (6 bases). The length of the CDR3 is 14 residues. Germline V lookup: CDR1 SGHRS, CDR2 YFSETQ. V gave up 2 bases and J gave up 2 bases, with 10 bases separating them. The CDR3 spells CASSLRTENYGYTF. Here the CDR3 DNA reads TGCGCCAGCAGCTTAAGGACAGAGAACTATGGCTACACCTTC.

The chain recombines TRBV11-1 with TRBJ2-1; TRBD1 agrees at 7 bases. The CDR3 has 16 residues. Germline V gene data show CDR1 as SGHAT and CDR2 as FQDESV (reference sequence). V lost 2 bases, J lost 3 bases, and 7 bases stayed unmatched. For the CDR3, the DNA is TGTGCCAGCAGCTTATTGGAACAGGGGAACTACAATGAGCAGTTCTTC. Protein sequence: CASSLLEQGNYNEQFF.

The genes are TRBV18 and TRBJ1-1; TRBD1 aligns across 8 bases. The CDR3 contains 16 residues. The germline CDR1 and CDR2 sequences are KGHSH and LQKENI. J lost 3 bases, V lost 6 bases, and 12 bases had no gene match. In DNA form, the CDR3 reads TGTGCCAGCTCTCCCCTAACAGGGGGAAGGTACACTGAAGCTTTCTTT. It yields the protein CASSPLTGGRYTEAFF.

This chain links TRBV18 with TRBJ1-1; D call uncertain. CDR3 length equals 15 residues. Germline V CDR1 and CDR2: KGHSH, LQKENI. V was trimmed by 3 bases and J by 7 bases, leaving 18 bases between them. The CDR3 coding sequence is TGTGCCAGCTCACCTCAATCGGGAGGCGGGGTTGAAGCTTTCTTT. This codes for CASSPQSGGGVEAFF.

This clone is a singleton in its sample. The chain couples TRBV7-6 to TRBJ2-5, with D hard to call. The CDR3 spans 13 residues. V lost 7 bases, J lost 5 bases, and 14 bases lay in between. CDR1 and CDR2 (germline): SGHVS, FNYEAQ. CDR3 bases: TGTGCCAGCACACTAAGTCGGAAGGAGACCCAGTACTTC. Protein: CASTLSRKETQYF. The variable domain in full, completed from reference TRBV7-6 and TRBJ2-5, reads GAGVSQSPRYKVTKRGQDVALRCDPISGHVSLYWYRQALGQGPEFLTYFNYEAQQDKSGLPNDRFSAERPEGSISTLTIQRTEQRDSAMYRCASTLSRKETQYFGPGTRLLVL.

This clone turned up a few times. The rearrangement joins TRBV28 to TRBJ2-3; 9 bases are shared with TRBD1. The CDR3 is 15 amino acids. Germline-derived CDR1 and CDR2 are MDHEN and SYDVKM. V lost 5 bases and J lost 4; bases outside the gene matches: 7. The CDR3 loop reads CASSRSDRGADTQYF. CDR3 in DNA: TGTGCCAGCAGTCGGTCGGACAGGGGTGCAGATACGCAGTATTTT.

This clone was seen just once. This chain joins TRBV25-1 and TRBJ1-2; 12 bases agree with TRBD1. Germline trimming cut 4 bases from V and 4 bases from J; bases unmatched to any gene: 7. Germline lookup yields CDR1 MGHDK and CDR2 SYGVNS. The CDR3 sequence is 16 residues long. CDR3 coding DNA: TGTGCCAGCAGTGTCGCCGGGACAGGGGGCTTCTATGGCTACACCTTC. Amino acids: CASSVAGTGGFYGYTF.

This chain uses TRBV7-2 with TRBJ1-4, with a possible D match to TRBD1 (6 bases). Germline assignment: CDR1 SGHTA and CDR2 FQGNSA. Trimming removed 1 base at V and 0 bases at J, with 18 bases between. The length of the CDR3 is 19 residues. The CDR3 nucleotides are TGTGCCAGCAGCTTAGGAGGGTTTAGGGGGACCGCAACTAATGAAAAACTGTTTTTT. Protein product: CASSLGGFRGTATNEKLFF.

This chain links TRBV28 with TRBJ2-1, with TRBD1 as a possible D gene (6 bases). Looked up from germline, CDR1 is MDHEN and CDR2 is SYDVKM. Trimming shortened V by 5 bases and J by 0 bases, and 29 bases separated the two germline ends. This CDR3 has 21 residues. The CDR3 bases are TGTGCCAGCAGTCCGAACAGGGCCAGGGATCAATTAGGGAGCTCCTACAATGAGCAGTTCTTC. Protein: CASSPNRARDQLGSSYNEQFF.

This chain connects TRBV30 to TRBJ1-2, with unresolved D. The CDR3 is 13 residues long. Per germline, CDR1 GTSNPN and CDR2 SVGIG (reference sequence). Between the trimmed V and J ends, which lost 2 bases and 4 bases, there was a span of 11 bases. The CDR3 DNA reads TGTGCCTGGAGTCCCGGGTGGGTCTATGGCTACACCTTC. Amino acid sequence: CAWSPGWVYGYTF.

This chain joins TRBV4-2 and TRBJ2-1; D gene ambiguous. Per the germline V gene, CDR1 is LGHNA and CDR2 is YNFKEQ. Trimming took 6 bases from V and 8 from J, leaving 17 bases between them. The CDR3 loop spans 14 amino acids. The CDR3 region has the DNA TGTGCCAGCAGTAGTAGCCCCATTTTGGATGAGCAGTTCTTC. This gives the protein CASSSSPILDEQFF.

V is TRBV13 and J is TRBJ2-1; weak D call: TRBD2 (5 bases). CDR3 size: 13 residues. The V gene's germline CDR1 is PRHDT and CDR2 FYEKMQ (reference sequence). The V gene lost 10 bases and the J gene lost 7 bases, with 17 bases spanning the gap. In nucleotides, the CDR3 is TGTGCCACCCTCAGCCCAACGGGGAATGAGCAGTTCTTC. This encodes CATLSPTGNEQFF. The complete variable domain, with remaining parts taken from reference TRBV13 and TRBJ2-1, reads AAGVIQSPRHLIKEKRETATLKCYPIPRHDTVYWYQQGPGQDPQFLISFYEKMQSDKGSIPDRFSAQQFSDYHSELNMSSLELGDSALYFCATLSPTGNEQFFGPGTRLTVL.

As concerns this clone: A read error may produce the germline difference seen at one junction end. The CDR3 DNA is TGTGCCAGCAGCTTTAGCCTCGGACAGATCTTGCAATTC. The encoded protein is CASSFSLGQILQF. The genes are TRBV7-2 and TRBJ2-4; weak D call: TRBD1 (6 bases). Germline V gene sequence: CDR1 SGHTA, CDR2 FQGNSA. The CDR3 is made up of 13 amino acids.

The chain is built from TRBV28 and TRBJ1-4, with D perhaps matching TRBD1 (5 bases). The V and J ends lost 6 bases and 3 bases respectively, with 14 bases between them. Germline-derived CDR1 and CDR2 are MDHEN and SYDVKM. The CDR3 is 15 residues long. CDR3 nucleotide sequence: TGTGCCAGCAGCCCCCTCAGGGAGGCTAATGAAAAACTGTTTTTT. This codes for CASSPLREANEKLFF. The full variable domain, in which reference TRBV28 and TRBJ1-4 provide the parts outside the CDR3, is DVKVTQSSRYLVKRTGEKVFLECVQDMDHENMFWYRQDPGLGLRLIYFSYDVKMKEKGDIPEGYSVSREKKERFSLILESASTNQTSMYLCASSPLREANEKLFFGSGTQLSVL.

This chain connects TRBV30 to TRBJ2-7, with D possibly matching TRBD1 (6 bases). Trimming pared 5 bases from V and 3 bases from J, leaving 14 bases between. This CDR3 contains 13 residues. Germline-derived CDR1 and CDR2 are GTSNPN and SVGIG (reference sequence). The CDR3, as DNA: TGTGCCTGGGAAGGGGGAAGGAACTACGAGCAGTACTTC. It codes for CAWEGGRNYEQYF.

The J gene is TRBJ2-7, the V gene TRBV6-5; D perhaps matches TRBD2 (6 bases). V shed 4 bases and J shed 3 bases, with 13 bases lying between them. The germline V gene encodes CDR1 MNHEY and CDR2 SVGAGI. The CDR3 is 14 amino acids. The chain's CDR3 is CASSWGKDYYEQYF. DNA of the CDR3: TGTGCCAGCAGTTGGGGGAAGGACTACTACGAGCAGTACTTC.

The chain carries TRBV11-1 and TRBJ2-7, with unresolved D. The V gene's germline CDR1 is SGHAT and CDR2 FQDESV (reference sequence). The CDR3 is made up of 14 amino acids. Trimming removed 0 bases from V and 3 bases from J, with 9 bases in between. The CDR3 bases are TGTGCCAGCAGCTTAGCTCGGAGATACTACGAGCAGTACTTC. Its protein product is CASSLARRYYEQYF.

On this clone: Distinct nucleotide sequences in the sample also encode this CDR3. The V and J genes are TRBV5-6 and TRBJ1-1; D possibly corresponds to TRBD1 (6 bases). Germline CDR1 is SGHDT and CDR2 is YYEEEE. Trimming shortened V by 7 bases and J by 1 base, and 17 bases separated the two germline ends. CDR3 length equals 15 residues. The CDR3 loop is CASFGGGLSNTEAFF. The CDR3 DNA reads TGTGCCAGCTTTGGGGGGGGCCTATCGAACACTGAAGCTTTCTTT.

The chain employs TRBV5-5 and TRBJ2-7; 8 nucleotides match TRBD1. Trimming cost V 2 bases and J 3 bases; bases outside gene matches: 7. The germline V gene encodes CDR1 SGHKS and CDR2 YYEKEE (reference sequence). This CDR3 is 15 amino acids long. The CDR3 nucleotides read TGTGCCAGCAGCTTAATGTCACAGGGGGTCTACGAGCAGTACTTC. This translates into CASSLMSQGVYEQYF. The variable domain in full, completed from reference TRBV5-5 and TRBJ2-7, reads DAGVTQSPTHLIKTRGQQVTLRCSPISGHKSVSWYQQVLGQGPQFIFQYYEKEERGRGNFPDRFSARQFPNYSSELNVNALLLGDSALYLCASSLMSQGVYEQYFGPGTRLTVT.

The CDR3 coding sequence is TGTGCCAGCAGCACCCGAACACAGGGCGGGTCAAATCAGCCCCAGCATTTT. Its translation: CASSTRTQGGSNQPQHF. This sequence joins TRBV7-2 and TRBJ1-5; perhaps TRBD1 as D (6 bases). V lost 5 bases, J lost 4 bases, and 21 bases lay in between. The CDR3 runs to 17 residues. CDR1 and CDR2 from the germline V gene are SGHTA and FQGNSA.

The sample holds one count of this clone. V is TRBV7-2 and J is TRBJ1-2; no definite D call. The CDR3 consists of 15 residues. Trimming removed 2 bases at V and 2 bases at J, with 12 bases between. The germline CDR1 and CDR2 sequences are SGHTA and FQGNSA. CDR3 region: CASSLQDRANYGYTF. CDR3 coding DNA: TGTGCCAGCAGCTTACAGGATCGTGCAAACTATGGCTACACCTTC.